This T cell receptor (beta chain) was retrieved from a study of CD8 T cells in Susac syndrome. Germline loops: CDR1 SGDLS, CDR2 YYNGEE. The CDR3 loop spans 13 amino acids. V gave up 5 bases and J gave up 5 bases, with 14 bases separating them. TEMRA cells were FACS-enriched and CD8+ and CD4+ T cells negatively isolated. About 0.45 to 1 ug RNA was reverse transcribed with random hexamers. TCRdb fed the immunoSEQ multiplex PCR reads into MiXCR, producing one record per CDR3 protein. This table holds some 110,000 distinct CDR3 sequences, just under 95% found once. Sequencing was performed on CD8+ T cells from PBMCs. The TCR originated in a human donor with Susac syndrome. The chain uses TRBV9 and TRBJ2-7; tentatively, D is TRBD1 (8 bases). The CDR3: CASSVTGGDEQYF. CDR3 sequence (DNA): TGTGCCAGCAGTGTAACAGGGGGGGACGAGCAGTACTTC. Looking up the rest from reference TRBV9 and TRBJ2-7 gives the full variable domain: DSGVTQTPKHLITATGQRVTLRCSPRSGDLSVYWYQQSLDQGLQFLIQYYNGEERAKGNILERFSAQQFPDLHSELNLSSLELGDSALYFCASSVTGGDEQYFGPGTRLTVT.